The 8 T cell receptor beta chains below come from one sample, sequenced in a study of patients and donors after allogeneic stem cell transplantation. MiXCR was run by TCRdb on the RT-PCR reads, yielding one entry per CDR3 protein. Here the sample spans approximately 200,000 distinct CDR3 sequences, around two fifths being singletons. The material sequenced was blood, either unsorted or a sorted T cell fraction (not recorded which). The receptors derive from a human donor who was either an allogeneic HSCT recipient or a stem cell or donor lymphocyte infusion donor (not recorded which). It is not recorded whose cells these are; they may come from a transplant donor.

The table lists this clonotype with many counts. This chain uses TRBV7-2 with TRBJ1-2; D unclear. Trimming left V 0 bases short and J 2 bases short, with 1 base between. The CDR3 extends over 12 amino acids. Per the germline V gene, CDR1 is SGHTA and CDR2 is FQGNSA. CDR3 DNA sequence: TGTGCCAGCAGCTTAGCGAACTATGGCTACACCTTC. This codes for CASSLANYGYTF.

This clonotype turned up a few times. The chain recombines TRBV11-2 with TRBJ1-1; 7 bases agree with TRBD1. Germline V CDR1 and CDR2: SGHAT, FQNNGV. The CDR3 spans 12 residues. Trimming removed 5 bases from V and 8 bases from J; junction bases left unmatched: 5. The CDR3 is CASSTRGDEAFF. CDR3 in DNA: TGTGCCAGCAGCACCAGGGGGGACGAAGCTTTCTTT.

This clonotype was picked up a small number of times. The rearrangement joins TRBV29-1 to TRBJ1-2, with no clear D. Per germline, CDR1 SQVTM and CDR2 ANQGSEA. The CDR3 loop spans 14 amino acids. Trimming took off 4 bases at V and 4 bases at J, with 16 bases between the two ends. The DNA of the CDR3 is TGCAGCGTTGCGGGAGACCAGACTTCCTATGGCTACACCTTC. It yields the protein CSVAGDQTSYGYTF.

This clonotype has a handful of counts. The chain joins TRBV20-1 to TRBJ2-6; D unclear. The V gene lost 6 bases and the J gene lost 0 bases, with 18 bases spanning the gap. This CDR3 is 17 amino acids long. The germline V gene has CDR1 DFQATT and CDR2 SNEGSKA (reference sequence). The chain's CDR3 is CSARSGSLSSGANVLTF. The CDR3 nucleotides are TGCAGTGCCCGCTCCGGATCGTTGAGCTCTGGGGCCAACGTCCTGACTTTC.

The rearrangement links TRBV15 to TRBJ2-1, with 7 nucleotides matching TRBD2. The CDR3 has 14 amino acids. Per the germline V gene, CDR1 is LNHNV and CDR2 is YYDKDF (reference sequence). V lost 0 bases and J lost 5; bases outside the gene matches: 1. The CDR3: CATSRDLADNEQFF. DNA for the CDR3: TGTGCCACCAGCAGAGATCTAGCGGACAATGAGCAGTTCTTC.

This chain joins TRBV4-1 and TRBJ2-2; D gene uncertain. The germline V gene encodes CDR1 MGHRA and CDR2 YSYEKL. The CDR3 totals 16 residues. Trimming removed 0 bases at V and 4 bases at J, with 12 bases between. The CDR3 spells CASSQEWVRSTGELFF. CDR3 in DNA: TGCGCCAGCAGCCAAGAGTGGGTCAGATCCACCGGGGAGCTGTTTTTT.

V gene TRBV29-1 combines with J gene TRBJ2-7; 8 positions match TRBD1. With 7 bases clipped from V and 6 bases from J, the junction kept 11 bases outside the gene matches. Germline values: CDR1 SQVTM, CDR2 ANQGSEA. CDR3 length: 13 residues. For the CDR3, the DNA is TGCAGCGCTAGAACCGGGACAGGAGGCGAGCAGTACTTC. Protein: CSARTGTGGEQYF.

The chain combines TRBV4-3 with TRBJ1-1; D gene unclear. CDR1 LGHNA and CDR2 YSLEER come from the germline V gene. This CDR3 is built from 12 residues. V was clipped by 6 bases and J by 3 bases, with 8 bases between them. CDR3 bases: TGCGCCAGCAGAAGGACGGACACTGAAGCTTTCTTT. Amino acid sequence: CASRRTDTEAFF.